This T cell receptor beta chain is from a study of blood T cell repertoires in COVID-19. Study details: The cDNA or gDNA used as material had been derived from T cells, B-cell-depleted T cells, or PBMCs.

The protocol was immunoSEQ multiplex PCR, while the TCRdb copy is restricted to in-frame clones and leaves out a portion. The sample records about 64,000 clones, 90% being singletons. This clone was recorded once. Germline V gene data show CDR1 as LNHNV and CDR2 as YYDKDF (reference sequence). This CDR3 region has 16 residues. Trimming removed 5 bases from V and 4 bases from J; junction bases left unmatched: 11. The source material was peripheral blood. This chain uses TRBV15 with TRBJ2-5; TRBD2 matches at 9 bases. This sequence originates from a woman over 75 with active COVID-19. CDR3 residues: CATSEGSREGRETQYF. As DNA, the CDR3 is TGTGCCACCAGCGAAGGGTCGCGGGAGGGCCGAGAGACCCAGTACTTC.